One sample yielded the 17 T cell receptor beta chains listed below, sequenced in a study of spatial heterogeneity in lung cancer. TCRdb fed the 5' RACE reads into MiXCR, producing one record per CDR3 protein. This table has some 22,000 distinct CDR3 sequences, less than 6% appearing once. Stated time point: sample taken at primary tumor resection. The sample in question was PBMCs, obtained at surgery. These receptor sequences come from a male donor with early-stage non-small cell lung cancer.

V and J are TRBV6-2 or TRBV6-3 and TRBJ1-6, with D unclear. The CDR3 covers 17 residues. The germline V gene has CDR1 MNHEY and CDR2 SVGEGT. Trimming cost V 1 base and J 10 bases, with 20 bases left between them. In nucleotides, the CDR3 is TGTGCCAGCAGTTACTTTGCGAAATCCGGGGAATTGTCACCCCTCCACTTT. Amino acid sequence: CASSYFAKSGELSPLHF.

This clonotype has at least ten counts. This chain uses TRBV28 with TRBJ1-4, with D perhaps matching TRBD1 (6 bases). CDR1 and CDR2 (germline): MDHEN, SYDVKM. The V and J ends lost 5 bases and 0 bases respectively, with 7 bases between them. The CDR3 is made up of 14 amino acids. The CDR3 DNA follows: TGTGCCAGCAGTCCAGGGGCAACTAATGAAAAACTGTTTTTT. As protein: CASSPGATNEKLFF.

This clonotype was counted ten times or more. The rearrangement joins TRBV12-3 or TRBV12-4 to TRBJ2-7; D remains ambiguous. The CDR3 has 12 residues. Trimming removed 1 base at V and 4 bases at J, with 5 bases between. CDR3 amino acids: CASSLVQYEQYF. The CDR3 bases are TGTGCCAGCAGTTTAGTCCAGTACGAGCAGTACTTC.

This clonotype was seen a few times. This chain's CDR3 is CASSRQANEKLFF. For the CDR3, the DNA is TGTGCCAGCAGCCGACAGGCCAATGAAAAACTGTTTTTT. The chain links TRBV6-5 to TRBJ1-4; TRBD1 is a possible D gene (6 bases). This CDR3 is built from 13 residues. Per germline, CDR1 MNHEY and CDR2 SVGAGI. Trimming shortened V by 6 bases and J by 5 bases, and 10 bases separated the two germline ends.

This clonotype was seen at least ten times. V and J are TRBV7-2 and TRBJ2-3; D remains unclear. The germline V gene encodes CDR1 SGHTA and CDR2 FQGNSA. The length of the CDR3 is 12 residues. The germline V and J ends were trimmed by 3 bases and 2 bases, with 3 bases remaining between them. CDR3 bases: TGTGCCAGCAGCTTTTTCACAGATACGCAGTATTTT. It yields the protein CASSFFTDTQYF.

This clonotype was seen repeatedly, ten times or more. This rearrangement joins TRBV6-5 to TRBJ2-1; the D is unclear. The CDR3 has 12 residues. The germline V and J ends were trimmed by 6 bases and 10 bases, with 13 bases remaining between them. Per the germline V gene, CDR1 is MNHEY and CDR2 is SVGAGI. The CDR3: CASRSDRGEQFF. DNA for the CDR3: TGTGCCAGCAGATCCGATCGAGGCGAGCAGTTCTTC.

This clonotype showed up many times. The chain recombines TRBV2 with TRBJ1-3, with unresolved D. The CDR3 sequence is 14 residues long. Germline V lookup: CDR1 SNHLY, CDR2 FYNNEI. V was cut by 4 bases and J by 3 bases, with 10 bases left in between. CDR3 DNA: TGTGCCAGCAGTGGAGACGGAATTGGAAACACCATATATTTT. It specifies CASSGDGIGNTIYF.

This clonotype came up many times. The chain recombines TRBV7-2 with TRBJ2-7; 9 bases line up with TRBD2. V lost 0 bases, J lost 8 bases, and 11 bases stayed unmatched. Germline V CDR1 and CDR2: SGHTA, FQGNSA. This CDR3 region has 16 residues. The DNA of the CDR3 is TGTGCCAGCAGCTTAGCTTCTAGCGGGACCCCTACCCAGCAGTACTTC. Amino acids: CASSLASSGTPTQQYF.

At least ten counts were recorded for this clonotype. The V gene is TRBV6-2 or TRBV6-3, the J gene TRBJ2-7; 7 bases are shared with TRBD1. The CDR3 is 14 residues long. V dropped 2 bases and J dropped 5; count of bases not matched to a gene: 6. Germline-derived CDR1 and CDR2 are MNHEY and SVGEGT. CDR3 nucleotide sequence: TGTGCCAGCAGTTACGGTAGGGGGCCCCACGAGCAGTACTTC. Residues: CASSYGRGPHEQYF.

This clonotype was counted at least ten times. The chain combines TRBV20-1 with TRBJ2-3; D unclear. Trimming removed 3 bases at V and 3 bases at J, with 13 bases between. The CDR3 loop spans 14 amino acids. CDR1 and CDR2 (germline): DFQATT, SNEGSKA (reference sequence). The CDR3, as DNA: TGCAGTGCTAGTAGGTCAGCCCTAACAGATACGCAGTATTTT. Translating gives CSASRSALTDTQYF.

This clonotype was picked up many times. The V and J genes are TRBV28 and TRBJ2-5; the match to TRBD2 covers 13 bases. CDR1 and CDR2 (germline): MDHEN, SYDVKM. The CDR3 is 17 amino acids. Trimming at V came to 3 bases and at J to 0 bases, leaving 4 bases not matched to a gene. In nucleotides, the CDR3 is TGTGCCAGCAGTTTGGGACTAGCGGGGATCTACCAAGAGACCCAGTACTTC. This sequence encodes CASSLGLAGIYQETQYF.

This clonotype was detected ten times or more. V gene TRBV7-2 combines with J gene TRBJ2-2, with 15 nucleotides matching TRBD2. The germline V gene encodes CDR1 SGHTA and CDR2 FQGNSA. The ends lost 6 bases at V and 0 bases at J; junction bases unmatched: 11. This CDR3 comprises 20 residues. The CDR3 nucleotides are TGTGCCAGCAGTCCTGCCCCGGGACTAGCGGGGGGCGCGAACACCGGGGAGCTGTTTTTT. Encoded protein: CASSPAPGLAGGANTGELFF.

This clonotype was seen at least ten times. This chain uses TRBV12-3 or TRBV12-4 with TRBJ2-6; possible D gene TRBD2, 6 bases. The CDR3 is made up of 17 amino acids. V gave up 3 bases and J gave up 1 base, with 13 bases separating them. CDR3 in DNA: TGTGCCAGCAGTTTGGGAGCAGGACTATCTGGGGCCAACGTCCTGACTTTC. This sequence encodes CASSLGAGLSGANVLTF.

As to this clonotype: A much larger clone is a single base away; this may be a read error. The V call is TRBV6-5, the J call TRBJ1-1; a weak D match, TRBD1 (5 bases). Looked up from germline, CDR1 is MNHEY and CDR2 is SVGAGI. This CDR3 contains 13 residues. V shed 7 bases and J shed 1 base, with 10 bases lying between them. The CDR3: CASNQGENTEAFF. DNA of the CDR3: TGTGCCAGCAACCAGGGCGAGAACACTGAAGCTTTCTTT.

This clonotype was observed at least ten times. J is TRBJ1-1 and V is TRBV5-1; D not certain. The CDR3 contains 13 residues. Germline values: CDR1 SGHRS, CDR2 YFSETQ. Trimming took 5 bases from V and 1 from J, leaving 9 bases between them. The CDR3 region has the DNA TGCGCCAGCAGGCCAGACGGGAACACTGAAGCTTTCTTT. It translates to CASRPDGNTEAFF.

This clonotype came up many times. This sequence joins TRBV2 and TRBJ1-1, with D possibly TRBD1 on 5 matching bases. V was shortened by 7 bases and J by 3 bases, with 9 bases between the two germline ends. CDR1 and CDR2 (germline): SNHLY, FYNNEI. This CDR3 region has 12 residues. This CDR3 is CASMGRYTEAFF. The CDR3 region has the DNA TGTGCCAGCATGGGGCGGTACACTGAAGCTTTCTTT.

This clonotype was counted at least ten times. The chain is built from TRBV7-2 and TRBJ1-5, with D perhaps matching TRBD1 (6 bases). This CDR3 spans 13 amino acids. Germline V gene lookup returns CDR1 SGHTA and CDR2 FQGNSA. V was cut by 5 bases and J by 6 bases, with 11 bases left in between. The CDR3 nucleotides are TGTGCCAGCAGCCAAGGGGGGATTCAGCCCCAGCATTTT. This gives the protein CASSQGGIQPQHF. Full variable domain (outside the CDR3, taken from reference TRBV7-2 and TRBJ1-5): GAGVSQSPSNKVTEKGKDVELRCDPISGHTALYWYRQSLGQGLEFLIYFQGNSAPDKSGLPSDRFSAERTGGSVSTLTIQRTQQEDSAVYLCASSQGGIQPQHFGDGTRLSIL.